One sample yielded the 11 T cell receptor beta chains listed below, sequenced in a study of glioma-infiltrating T cells. TCR alpha and beta CDR3 regions were amplified from RNA using iRepertoire nested multiplex PCR. TCRdb re-called the multiplex PCR reads with MiXCR, one entry per CDR3 protein. This sample has some 150,000 distinct CDR3 sequences, with 39% found just once. Input material: glioma tissue, nonneoplastic brain tissue, or PBMCs (not recorded which). The receptors were sampled from a human donor with low-grade glioma or glioblastoma, undergoing nonglioma brain surgery, or in good health (not recorded which).

This clonotype has a single count. V usage is TRBV7-9 and J usage is TRBJ1-1, with D hard to call. The CDR3 is 14 amino acids. The germline V and J ends were trimmed by 2 bases and 8 bases, with 15 bases remaining between them. Per germline, CDR1 SEHNR and CDR2 FQNEAQ (reference sequence). DNA for the CDR3: TGTGCCAGCAGCTTACAAGGAACAGCTCGGGAAGCTTTCTTT. Protein: CASSLQGTAREAFF.

Here the CDR3 reads CASTTQQVHEQYF. The CDR3 DNA reads TGTGCCAGCACCACTCAACAGGTCCACGAGCAGTACTTC. This sequence joins TRBV6-2 or TRBV6-3 and TRBJ2-7, with D possibly TRBD1 on 5 matching bases. Germline V CDR1 and CDR2: MNHEY, SVGEGT. The CDR3 runs to 13 residues. V was clipped by 7 bases and J by 5 bases, with 15 bases between them.

This clonotype was seen only a few times. This chain connects TRBV6-4 to TRBJ2-1, with D possibly TRBD2 on 6 matching bases. The CDR3 contains 15 residues. The germline CDR1 and CDR2 sequences are MRHNA and SNTAGT. The ends were cut back, 5 bases at V and 5 bases at J, with 16 bases in the middle. CDR3 region: CASSRAGTGNNEQFF. The CDR3 nucleotides are TGTGCCAGCAGTCGAGCCGGGACTGGAAACAATGAGCAGTTCTTC.

This clonotype has a single count. The chain employs TRBV6-5 and TRBJ2-2; TRBD2 agrees at 12 bases. Germline lookup yields CDR1 MNHEY and CDR2 SVGAGI. The J segment lost 5 bases and the V segment lost 4 bases, leaving 8 bases of the junction unmatched. CDR3 length: 17 residues. CDR3 bases: TGTGCCAGCAGTTTATTCGGACTAGCGGGACATACCGGGGAGCTGTTTTTT. Protein sequence: CASSLFGLAGHTGELFF.

The chain links TRBV6-1 to TRBJ2-7, with D possibly TRBD1 on 5 matching bases. The CDR3 is 15 residues long. V gave up 4 bases and J gave up 0 bases, with 13 bases separating them. The germline V gene has CDR1 MNHNS and CDR2 SASEGT. The CDR3 nucleotides read TGTGCCAGCAGTGGGTCCCGGACACCCTCCTACGAGCAGTACTTC. This sequence encodes CASSGSRTPSYEQYF.

The rearrangement uses TRBV7-2 and TRBJ2-7; D may be TRBD1 (6 bases). Germline loops: CDR1 SGHTA, CDR2 FQGNSA. The V end lost 2 bases, the J end lost 5 bases, and 13 bases lay between the germline ends. The CDR3 has 14 amino acids. Here the CDR3 DNA reads TGTGCCAGCAGCTTAACAGGGATGTGGCACGAGCAGTACTTC. Residues: CASSLTGMWHEQYF.

The gene calls are TRBV20-1 and TRBJ1-2; no definite D call. V lost 5 bases and J 8 bases, leaving 15 bases between the germline ends. The V gene's germline CDR1 is DFQATT and CDR2 SNEGSKA (reference sequence). The CDR3 loop spans 12 amino acids. The CDR3 bases are TGCAGTGCTCCCGAGGTCGCGAGAGGCTACACCTTC. This sequence encodes CSAPEVARGYTF.

The rearrangement joins TRBV7-9 to TRBJ2-7; 9 nucleotides align to TRBD2. V gave up 1 base and J gave up 4 bases; unmatched junction bases: 8. Germline values: CDR1 SEHNR, CDR2 FQNEAQ (reference sequence). The CDR3 spans 16 residues. The CDR3 DNA reads TGTGCCAGCAGCTTAGTTGCGGGAGGGCCCGGGTACGAGCAGTACTTC. It is translated as CASSLVAGGPGYEQYF.

This clonotype was counted only a few times. The chain is built from TRBV20-1 and TRBJ2-5, with TRBD2 matching over 7 bases. This CDR3 contains 16 residues. CDR1 and CDR2 (germline): DFQATT, SNEGSKA (reference sequence). V lost 3 bases and J lost 0; bases outside the gene matches: 10. This CDR3 reads CSASTGEGLHQETQYF. The CDR3 DNA sequence: TGCAGTGCTAGTACGGGGGAGGGGCTCCACCAAGAGACCCAGTACTTC.

This clonotype was counted only a few times. The chain uses TRBV6-1 and TRBJ1-5, with 9 bases fitting TRBD1. CDR3 length equals 15 residues. Germline lookup yields CDR1 MNHNS and CDR2 SASEGT. The trim removed 3 bases at V and 6 bases at J, leaving 6 bases unmatched. This chain's CDR3 is CASSDHSTGGQPQHF. CDR3 DNA sequence: TGTGCCAGCAGTGACCATTCGACAGGGGGTCAGCCCCAGCATTTT.

This clonotype was detected many times. The rearrangement joins TRBV7-2 to TRBJ2-5; 9 bases agree with TRBD1. The CDR3 is 15 amino acids. The junction had 6 bases not matched to a gene; V was cut back by 4 bases and J by 3 bases. Germline lookup yields CDR1 SGHTA and CDR2 FQGNSA. CDR3 amino acids: CASSYPRTGEETQYF. Here the CDR3 DNA reads TGTGCCAGCAGCTACCCACGGACAGGGGAAGAGACCCAGTACTTC. The whole variable domain, filled in from reference TRBV7-2 and TRBJ2-5, reads GAGVSQSPSNKVTEKGKDVELRCDPISGHTALYWYRQSLGQGLEFLIYFQGNSAPDKSGLPSDRFSAERTGGSVSTLTIQRTQQEDSAVYLCASSYPRTGEETQYFGPGTRLLVL.